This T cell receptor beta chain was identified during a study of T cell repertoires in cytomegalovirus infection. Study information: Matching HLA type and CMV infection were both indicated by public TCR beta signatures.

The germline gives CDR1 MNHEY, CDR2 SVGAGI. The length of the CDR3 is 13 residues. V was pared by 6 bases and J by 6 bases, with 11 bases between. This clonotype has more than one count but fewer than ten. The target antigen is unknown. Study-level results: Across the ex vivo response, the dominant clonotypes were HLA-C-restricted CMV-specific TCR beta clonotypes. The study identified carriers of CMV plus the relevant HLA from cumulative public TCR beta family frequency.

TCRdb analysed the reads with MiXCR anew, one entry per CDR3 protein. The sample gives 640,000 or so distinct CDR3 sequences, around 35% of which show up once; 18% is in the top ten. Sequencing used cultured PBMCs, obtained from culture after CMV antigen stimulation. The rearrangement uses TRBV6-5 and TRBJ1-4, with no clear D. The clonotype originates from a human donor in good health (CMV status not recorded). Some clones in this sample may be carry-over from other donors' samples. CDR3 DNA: TGTGCCAGCAGAAGAACTCCCCATGAAAAACTGTTTTTT. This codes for CASRRTPHEKLFF.